This paragraph covers one T cell receptor (beta chain) sequence. It lacks a known antigen. Base qualities are not recorded, but no much larger clone differs from it by a single base. V is pruned by 6 bases and J by 6 bases, leaving 7 bases of the junction without a gene match. The germline V gene provides CDR1 SGHRS and CDR2 YFSETQ. The CDR3 runs 13 residues from the cysteine to the phenylalanine. Left in the record is the CDR3 DNA by itself, 39 bases read in frame from the first base. The data were taken from a study of T cells in Graves' hyperthyroidism and ophthalmopathy (dated by TCRdb to about 2019). Context from the whole study: Peripheral blood samples were taken at initial diagnosis, before any treatment was given. After blood sampling, hyperthyroidism patients were treated with methimazole at a starting dose of 30 mg daily, and ophthalmopathy patients were treated with high-dose intravenous methylprednisolone. Prospective prediction of ophthalmopathy was tested in an independent validation cohort of under 20 hyperthyroidism patients and around 16 patients who later progressed to ophthalmopathy. To identify distinguishing TCR V-J signatures, a discovery cohort of about 100 patients was used, comprising 43 with Graves' ophthalmopathy and some 57 with stable Graves' hyperthyroidism. In addition, the study compared T-cell repertoires in thyroid tissue and in blood from a handful of Graves' hyperthyroidism patients. The 100 or so discovery patients were divided at random into training and test sets in a 7:3 ratio. According to the paper, TCR Vbeta CDR3 sequencing was carried out on about 140 peripheral blood samples, which came from 40 to 45 ophthalmopathy, around 75 hyperthyroidism and approximately 17 progressor patients. Results the study describes overall, beyond this receptor: Blood samples also contained most of the expanded thyroid clonotypes (frequency above 0.001), which suggests that blood repertoires may reflect thyroid immune responses. Sample size was not statistically predetermined, and blinding of investigators to group allocation was not performed. In validation, the model predicted progression to ophthalmopathy a median of about 5.9 months before onset, with roughly 70% sensitivity and 72.22% specificity. A 13 V-J signature model separated ophthalmopathy from stable hyperthyroidism, with approximately 87% sensitivity and 81% to 82% specificity in cross-validation and 80%/75% in testing.

The TCR beta CDR3 regions were amplified from the RNA transcripts. A first-round RT-PCR of the TCR CDR3 used the HTBI primer set with the Qiagen OneStep RT-PCR kit. Libraries were constructed in a second round of multiplex PCR, after which size selection and purification were carried out. The libraries were sequenced on an Illumina HiSeq2000 using paired-end 100 bp reads. The original methods were these. SOAPnuke was used to process the raw data, with reads discarded if the reads contained adapters or uncalled bases, had a mean Phred below 15, or lacked an exact constant-primer or identifier match. High-quality paired reads were merged using COPE v1.2.5, and each unique nucleotide sequence was defined as a clonotype. MiTCR v1.1 was used to align clonotypes to the IMGT TRBV, TRBD and TRBJ reference segments. The analysis included only V-J combinations with a frequency above 0.0001, which together covered approximately 99% of the repertoires. A TCS score was defined as the ratio between F50 (clonal expansion) and ExV (chaos), using BLOSUM62-based TCRdist between CDR3 peptides within each V-J. Welch's t-statistics and random forest reduced just over 500 V-J features to roughly 13, which were used in a naive Bayes classifier (R e1071). TCRdb reanalyzed the raw reads on its own, using fastp at Q25 for trimming and MiXCR for clone calling, and kept in-frame beta chains. Rows with a matching CDR3 protein are joined into one entry that keeps the most common DNA and genes. What appears here as the V and J calls and clone size reflects TCRdb's work, not the paper's. This sample lists hundreds of thousands of distinct CDR3 sequences; 15% to 20% were detected once. The ten most abundant clones make up roughly a sixth of the sample.

Hyperthyroidism patients were newly diagnosed, with disease duration under 2 months, and aged 18 to 65 years. The study excluded patients with uncontrolled infections, other autoimmune diseases, pregnancy or lactation. Diagnoses relied on clinical symptoms, serum thyroxine and TRAb, thyroid ultrasound and orbital computed tomography. Blood from progressor patients was drawn when they were first diagnosed with hyperthyroidism, before any ophthalmopathy symptoms appeared. Ficoll-Paque density gradient centrifugation was used to isolate PBMCs from 9.5 to 10 ml of fresh peripheral blood. Progressor patients were defined as those initially diagnosed with Graves' hyperthyroidism in whom ophthalmopathy developed during follow-up. Total RNA was extracted using Trizol reagent, and RNA quality was assessed on an Agilent 2100 Bioanalyzer.

The chain was built from TRBV5-1 and TRBJ2-5, with 8 bases matching TRBD2. Sequencing was performed on blood. This receptor was identified in a woman in her 50s with Graves' hyperthyroidism that later progressed to Graves' ophthalmopathy. The sequenced DNA is TGCGCCAGCACATTAGCGGGACATCAGACCCAGTACTTC. This translates into CASTLAGHQTQYF.